This TCR beta chain came from a study of blood T cell repertoires in COVID-19. Study background: Samples taken during acute and convalescent COVID-19 were collected in the United States, Italy and Spain. PBMCs, B-cell-depleted T cells, or T cells were the source of the cDNA or gDNA that made up the material.

Study processing details: Researchers report that nucleated cell counts were estimated from reference gene primer amplification. The protocol was immunoSEQ multiplex PCR, while the TCRdb copy is restricted to in-frame clones and leaves out a portion. The DNA gave D and trimming, while V, J and clone size come from that table. Of about 120,000 clones in the sample, around 89% were seen once. This CDR3 contains 14 residues. The germline V gene has CDR1 MNHEY and CDR2 SVGEGT. The junction had 3 bases not matched to a gene; V was cut back by 4 bases and J by 7 bases. The chain employs TRBV6-2 or TRBV6-3 and TRBJ2-1; 11 bases line up with TRBD2. Specimen: peripheral blood. The source is a human donor with acute or convalescent COVID-19. The donor label of this sample is uncertain. The DNA for the CDR3 is TGTGCCAGCAGTTTCCTAGCGGGAGGTAATGAGCAGTTCTTC. Protein product: CASSFLAGGNEQFF.